Below, 9 T cell receptor beta chains from the same sample are listed, as sequenced in a study of blood T cell repertoires in COVID-19. Libraries were prepared by immunoSEQ multiplex PCR; TCRdb keeps only in-frame clonotypes and omits some of them. This table has a few hundred thousand clones, approximately 85% appearing once. Sample: PBMCs or T cells enriched from blood (not recorded which). All receptors derive from a woman in her twenties or thirties who had recovered from COVID-19.

This clone was seen once. The chain employs TRBV10-1 and TRBJ2-2; 9 positions match TRBD1. Per the germline V gene, CDR1 is WNHNN and CDR2 is SYGVQD (reference sequence). Trimming at V came to 11 bases and at J to 6 bases, leaving 19 bases not matched to a gene. The CDR3 covers 17 residues. The chain's CDR3 is CARTKTGGTFGAGELFF. The CDR3 DNA sequence: TGCGCCCGCACCAAAACAGGGGGCACGTTCGGGGCCGGGGAGCTGTTTTTT.

V and J are TRBV5-1 and TRBJ2-5, with TRBD2 matching 9 bases. The germline gives CDR1 SGHRS, CDR2 YFSETQ. The V and J ends lost 0 bases and 5 bases, in that order; junction bases with no gene match: 8. The CDR3 runs to 16 residues. The CDR3 sequence is CASSLGRLAGTETQYF. The CDR3 DNA reads TGCGCCAGCAGCTTGGGAAGGCTAGCGGGAACGGAGACCCAGTACTTC.

The rearrangement joins TRBV7-2 to TRBJ2-5; the D gene is possibly TRBD2 (7 bases). This CDR3 is 18 amino acids long. The V gene lost 1 base and the J gene lost 1 base, with 19 bases spanning the gap. The germline gives CDR1 SGHTA, CDR2 FQGNSA. CDR3 DNA: TGTGCCAGCAGCTTAGAGAGCTTGGGGGGGGGCCCCCAAGAGACCCAGTACTTC. Translated: CASSLESLGGGPQETQYF.

The chain links TRBV29-1 to TRBJ1-6; perhaps TRBD1 as D (5 bases). Per germline, CDR1 SQVTM and CDR2 ANQGSEA. The V gene lost 0 bases and the J gene lost 2 bases, with 14 bases spanning the gap. CDR3 length equals 17 residues. CDR3 nucleotides: TGCAGCGTTGAAGATCGGGCAGGGCCTCCCTATAATTCACCCCTCCACTTT. This gives the protein CSVEDRAGPPYNSPLHF.

The CDR3 DNA is TGTGCCAGCAGTCTTCCGGGGGGTTCCTACGAGCAGTACTTC. Its translation: CASSLPGGSYEQYF. The rearrangement uses TRBV28 and TRBJ2-7, with TRBD2 matching over 7 bases. Germline CDR1 MDHEN, CDR2 SYDVKM. CDR3 length: 14 amino acids. With V trimmed by 5 bases and J by 1 base, 5 bases remained unmatched.

The chain joins TRBV6-1 to TRBJ1-3; D is undetermined. Trimming took off 6 bases at V and 0 bases at J, with 18 bases between the two ends. This CDR3 spans 17 amino acids. The germline V gene has CDR1 MNHNS and CDR2 SASEGT. CDR3 sequence reads: CASREPLTSHSGNTIYF. The CDR3 nucleotides are TGTGCCAGCAGAGAACCGTTGACAAGCCACTCTGGAAACACCATATATTTT.

The chain joins TRBV3-1 (or the pseudogene TRBV3-2) to TRBJ2-3; 9 bases are a match to TRBD1. This CDR3 has 17 residues. The ends lost 5 bases at V and 6 bases at J; junction bases unmatched: 15. The germline V gene has CDR1 LGHDT and CDR2 YNNKEL (reference sequence). The DNA for the CDR3 is TGTGCCAGCAGCTACACACCCACAGGGGGCTCGGGGGATACGCAGTATTTT. Amino acids: CASSYTPTGGSGDTQYF.

V gene TRBV9 combines with J gene TRBJ1-1, with 7 bases matching TRBD1. The CDR3 is made up of 13 amino acids. The ends lost 6 bases at V and 6 bases at J; junction bases unmatched: 8. Germline V gives CDR1 SGDLS, CDR2 YYNGEE. CDR3 sequence (DNA): TGTGCCAGCAACAAGAACAGGGGATCTGAAGCTTTCTTT. Protein: CASNKNRGSEAFF.

The V call is TRBV28, the J call TRBJ1-5; 7 nucleotides align to TRBD1. The germline V gene encodes CDR1 MDHEN and CDR2 SYDVKM. The V and J ends lost 6 bases and 7 bases, in that order; junction bases with no gene match: 9. This CDR3 is 14 amino acids long. The CDR3 sequence is CASRGTVSRQPQHF. CDR3 DNA: TGTGCCAGCAGGGGGACAGTTTCAAGACAGCCCCAGCATTTT.